The 13 T cell receptor beta chains below all came from one sample that was sequenced in a study of T cell repertoires in aging, cancer and after chemotherapy. Peripheral blood genomic DNA, not sorted cells or RNA, was the template. A mixed TRB-A/B primer pool amplified rearranged TRB by multiplex touch-down PCR. TCRdb redid the calling of the multiplex PCR reads with MiXCR, one entry per CDR3 protein. Of 6,500 to 8,000 distinct CDR3 sequences listed, approximately 30% are singletons. Sequencing was performed on blood. These receptor sequences come from a human donor with a blood cancer.

This clonotype has only a few counts. V gene TRBV10-3 combines with J gene TRBJ2-7, with 11 bases aligning to TRBD1. V was clipped by 6 bases and J by 7 bases; unmatched bases: 8. This CDR3 spans 14 amino acids. The germline V gene encodes CDR1 ENHRY and CDR2 SYGVKD. The CDR3 here is CAISAGTGGYEQYF. CDR3 bases: TGTGCCATCAGCGCCGGGACAGGGGGTTATGAGCAGTACTTC.

The chain employs TRBV11-3 and TRBJ2-1, with 7 bases that match TRBD2. V shed 5 bases and J 5 bases; nucleotides not matched to a gene: 9. Germline V lookup: CDR1 SGHNT, CDR2 YENEEA. This CDR3 region has 15 residues. CDR3 in amino acids: CASSLGAGSHNEQFF. Written as DNA, the CDR3 is TGTGCCAGCAGCCTGGGAGCGGGGTCCCACAATGAGCAGTTCTTC. Complete variable domain (other parts from reference TRBV11-3 and TRBJ2-1): EAGVVQSPRYKIIEKKQPVAFWCNPISGHNTLYWYLQNLGQGPELLIRYENEEAVDDSQLPKDRFSAERLKGVDSTLKIQPAELGDSAVYLCASSLGAGSHNEQFFGPGTRLTVL.

Sample share makes this clonotype medium-sized. This rearrangement joins TRBV6-5 to TRBJ2-5; D not resolved. The V and J ends lost 3 bases and 4 bases respectively, with 3 bases between them. Germline V gene lookup returns CDR1 MNHEY and CDR2 SVGAGI. CDR3 length equals 11 residues. The CDR3 here is CASSYGETQYF. The CDR3 coding sequence is TGTGCCAGCAGTTATGGAGAGACCCAGTACTTC.

The V gene is TRBV6-5, the J gene TRBJ1-6; 10 bases agree with TRBD1. The CDR3 has 15 amino acids. The germline gives CDR1 MNHEY, CDR2 SVGAGI. V shed 8 bases and J 7 bases; nucleotides not matched to a gene: 8. CDR3 sequence: CASGAGTGENSPLHF. CDR3 sequence (DNA): TGTGCCAGCGGCGCTGGGACAGGGGAAAATTCACCCCTCCACTTT.

The V call is TRBV28, the J call TRBJ1-5, with 7 positions matching TRBD1. Germline-derived CDR1 and CDR2 are MDHEN and SYDVKM. The CDR3 totals 15 residues. Unmatched junction bases numbered 5, after V lost 5 bases and J lost 1 base. The DNA for the CDR3 is TGTGCCAGCAGTCTCCCCAGGGGGAGCAATCAGCCCCAGCATTTT. Residues: CASSLPRGSNQPQHF.

CDR3 sequence (DNA): TGTGCTAGTGGTTTGGGCATTGCAACTAATGAAAAACTGTTTTTT. This gives the protein CASGLGIATNEKLFF. The chain carries TRBV12-5 and TRBJ1-4; D gene ambiguous. Trimming pared 1 base from V and 0 bases from J, leaving 6 bases between. Germline lookup yields CDR1 LGHNT and CDR2 FRNRAP. The CDR3 consists of 15 residues.

This clonotype came up a few times. V is TRBV5-1 and J is TRBJ1-4, with D possibly being TRBD1 (6 bases). The CDR3 spans 14 residues. From germline, CDR1 is SGHRS and CDR2 YFSETQ. The ends were cut back, 7 bases at V and 0 bases at J, with 10 bases in the middle. CDR3: CASRTGTTNEKLFF. Written as DNA, the CDR3 is TGCGCCAGCCGTACAGGGACAACTAATGAAAAACTGTTTTTT.

This sequence joins TRBV19 and TRBJ1-1; 7 nucleotides agree with TRBD1. V gave up 3 bases and J gave up 3 bases; unmatched junction bases: 13. This CDR3 is built from 17 residues. CDR1 and CDR2 from the germline V gene are LNHDA and SQIVND (reference sequence). This CDR3 is CASSIPQGGGRYTEAFF. In DNA, the CDR3 is TGTGCCAGTAGTATCCCACAAGGGGGCGGACGGTACACTGAAGCTTTCTTT.

The J gene is TRBJ2-7, the V gene TRBV19; D unclear. The CDR3 totals 13 residues. Trimming cost V 5 bases and J 0 bases, with 8 bases left between them. Germline V gene lookup returns CDR1 LNHDA and CDR2 SQIVND (reference sequence). DNA of the CDR3: TGTGCCAGTAGTCACCAGGTCTCCTACGAGCAGTACTTC. Protein sequence: CASSHQVSYEQYF.

The table lists this clonotype with a few counts. The rearrangement links TRBV7-9 to TRBJ2-3; tentatively, D is TRBD1 (5 bases). Germline CDR1 and CDR2: SEHNR and FQNEAQ (reference sequence). The CDR3 covers 14 residues. The germline V and J ends were trimmed by 3 bases and 2 bases, with 9 bases remaining between them. In nucleotides, the CDR3 is TGTGCCAGCAGCTTGGACGGACACACAGATACGCAGTATTTT. This encodes CASSLDGHTDTQYF.

This clonotype was observed a handful of times. J is TRBJ2-1 and V is TRBV6-5; 8 bases agree with TRBD2. The V gene end was trimmed by 2 bases and the J gene end by 0 bases; junction bases not matched to a gene: 3. Germline CDR1 and CDR2: MNHEY and SVGAGI. This CDR3 has 16 amino acids. Written as DNA, the CDR3 is TGTGCCAGCAGTTACAAGCGGGGGAGCTCCTACAATGAGCAGTTCTTC. Translation gives CASSYKRGSSYNEQFF.

By sample share, this clonotype is medium-sized (0.01 to 0.1%). The chain employs TRBV19 and TRBJ1-3; D may be TRBD1 (5 bases). V was shortened by 9 bases and J by 4 bases, with 16 bases between the two germline ends. From germline, CDR1 is LNHDA and CDR2 SQIVND (reference sequence). The CDR3 contains 14 residues. CDR3 in amino acids: CASSGGGFGNTIYF. The CDR3 DNA reads TGTGCCAGCTCAGGTGGGGGATTCGGAAACACCATATATTTT.

This chain uses TRBV9 with TRBJ2-1; 16 bases agree with TRBD2. The length of the CDR3 is 18 residues. Germline V gene data show CDR1 as SGDLS and CDR2 as YYNGEE. V dropped 3 bases and J dropped 4; count of bases not matched to a gene: 7. CDR3 sequence reads: CASSARGLAGGPYNEQFF. As DNA, the CDR3 is TGTGCCAGCAGCGCCCGGGGACTAGCGGGGGGGCCGTACAATGAGCAGTTCTTC. Filled out from reference TRBV9 and TRBJ2-1, the complete variable domain reads DSGVTQTPKHLITATGQRVTLRCSPRSGDLSVYWYQQSLDQGLQFLIQYYNGEERAKGNILERFSAQQFPDLHSELNLSSLELGDSALYFCASSARGLAGGPYNEQFFGPGTRLTVL.